This paragraph covers one TCR beta chain sequence. The record originates from a study of shared clonotypes between healthy human individuals. This CDR3 region has 15 residues. Germline CDR1 and CDR2: SNHLY and FYNNEI. V shed 6 bases and J 4 bases; nucleotides not matched to a gene: 7. The protocol was immunoSEQ multiplex PCR, while the TCRdb copy is restricted to in-frame clones and leaves out a portion. The sample lists 1 million to 1.2 million clones, roughly 80% occurring once. Material: memory CD4+ T cells from PBMCs. Regarding subset: CD45RA-negative fraction. The genes are TRBV2 and TRBJ2-5, with 11 bases that match TRBD2. The receptor's source is a man aged 18 to 29 in good health. Some clones in this sample may be carry-over from other donors' samples. CDR3 bases: TGTGCCAGCAGCGATGGGACTAGCGGCCCAGAGACCCAGTACTTC. This gives the protein CASSDGTSGPETQYF.